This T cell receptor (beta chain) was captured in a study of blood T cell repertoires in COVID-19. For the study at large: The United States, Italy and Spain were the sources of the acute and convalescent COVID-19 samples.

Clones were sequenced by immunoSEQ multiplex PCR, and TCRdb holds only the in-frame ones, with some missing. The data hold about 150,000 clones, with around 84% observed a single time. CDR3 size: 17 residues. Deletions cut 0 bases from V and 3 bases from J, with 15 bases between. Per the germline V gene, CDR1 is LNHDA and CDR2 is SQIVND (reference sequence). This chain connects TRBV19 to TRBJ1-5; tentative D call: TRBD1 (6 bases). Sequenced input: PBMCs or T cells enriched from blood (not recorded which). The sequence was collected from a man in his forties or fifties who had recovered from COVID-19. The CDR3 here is CASSIDGTRRYNQPQHF. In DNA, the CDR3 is TGTGCCAGTAGTATAGACGGGACAAGGAGGTACAATCAGCCCCAGCATTTT.